This T cell receptor beta chain was retrieved from a study of human T cells and chemical hapten exposure. A single record per CDR3 protein comes from TCRdb applying MiXCR to the RACE reads. The sample records 25,000 to 35,000 distinct CDR3 sequences, over 4.5% being singletons. This CDR3 contains 17 residues. Germline assignment: CDR1 ENHRY and CDR2 SYGVKD. V shed 3 bases and J shed 0 bases, with 17 bases lying between them. The time point: patch test 3, about 24 weeks after DPC sensitization. Treatment defined: therapeutic diphenylcyclopropenone sensitization with weekly scalp DPC. This chain uses TRBV10-3 with TRBJ1-2; D unclear. The sample in question was whole blood, obtained in connection with sensitization to the hapten diphenylcyclopropenone (DPC). The TCR comes from a young man with alopecia areata. Some clones in this sample may be carry-over from other donors' samples. This CDR3 is CAISDSLQKVSNYGYTF. CDR3 nucleotide sequence: TGTGCCATCAGTGACTCCTTACAGAAAGTCTCTAACTATGGCTACACCTTC.